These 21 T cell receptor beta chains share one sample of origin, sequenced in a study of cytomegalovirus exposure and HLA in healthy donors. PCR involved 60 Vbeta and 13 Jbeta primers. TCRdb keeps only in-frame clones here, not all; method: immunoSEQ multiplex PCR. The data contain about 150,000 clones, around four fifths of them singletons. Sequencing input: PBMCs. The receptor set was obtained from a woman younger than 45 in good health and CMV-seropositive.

This chain's CDR3 is CASSSSGGGPPRDEQFF. The DNA of the CDR3 is TGCGCCAGCAGCTCTTCGGGGGGAGGGCCCCCTAGAGATGAGCAGTTCTTC. The V and J genes are TRBV5-1 and TRBJ2-1; 7 nucleotides align to TRBD2. Germline V CDR1 and CDR2: SGHRS, YFSETQ. The CDR3 is 17 residues long. Trimming at V came to 3 bases and at J to 8 bases, leaving 17 bases not matched to a gene.

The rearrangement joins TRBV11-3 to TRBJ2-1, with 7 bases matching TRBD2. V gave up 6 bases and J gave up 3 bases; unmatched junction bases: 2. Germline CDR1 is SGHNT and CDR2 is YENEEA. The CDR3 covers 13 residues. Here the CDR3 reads CASRSGVYNEQFF. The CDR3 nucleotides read TGTGCCAGCAGAAGCGGGGTCTACAATGAGCAGTTCTTC.

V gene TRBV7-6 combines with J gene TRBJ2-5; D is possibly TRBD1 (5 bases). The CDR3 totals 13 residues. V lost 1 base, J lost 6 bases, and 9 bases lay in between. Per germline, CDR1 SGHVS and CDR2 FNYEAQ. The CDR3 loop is CASSLGQLKTQYF. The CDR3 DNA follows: TGTGCCAGCAGCTTAGGACAGTTGAAGACCCAGTACTTC.

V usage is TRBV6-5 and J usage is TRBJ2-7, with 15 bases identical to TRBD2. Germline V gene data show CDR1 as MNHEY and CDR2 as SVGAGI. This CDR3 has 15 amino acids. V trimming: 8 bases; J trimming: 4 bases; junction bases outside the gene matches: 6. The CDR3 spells CASQRGLAGGYEQYF. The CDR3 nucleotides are TGTGCCAGCCAGAGGGGACTAGCGGGAGGATACGAGCAGTACTTC.

CDR3 in amino acids: CASSPIGETQYF. Written as DNA, the CDR3 is TGTGCCAGCAGCCCTATCGGTGAGACCCAGTACTTC. This rearrangement joins TRBV7-9 to TRBJ2-5; D is uncertain. Trimming shortened V by 5 bases and J by 5 bases, and 9 bases separated the two germline ends. The CDR3 is 12 residues long. Germline values: CDR1 SEHNR, CDR2 FQNEAQ (reference sequence).

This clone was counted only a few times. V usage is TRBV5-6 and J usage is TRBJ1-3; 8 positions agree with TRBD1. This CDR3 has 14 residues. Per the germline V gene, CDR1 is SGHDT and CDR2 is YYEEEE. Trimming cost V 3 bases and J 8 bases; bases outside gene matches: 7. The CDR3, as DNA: TGTGCCAGCAGCTCCCAGGGGGCGAGGGACACCATATATTTT. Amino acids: CASSSQGARDTIYF.

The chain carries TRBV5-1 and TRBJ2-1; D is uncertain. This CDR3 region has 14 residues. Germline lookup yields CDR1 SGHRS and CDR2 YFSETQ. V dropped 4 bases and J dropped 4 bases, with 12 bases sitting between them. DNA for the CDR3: TGCGCCAGCAGCCCCTTGGAGCCATACAATGAGCAGTTCTTC. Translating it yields CASSPLEPYNEQFF.

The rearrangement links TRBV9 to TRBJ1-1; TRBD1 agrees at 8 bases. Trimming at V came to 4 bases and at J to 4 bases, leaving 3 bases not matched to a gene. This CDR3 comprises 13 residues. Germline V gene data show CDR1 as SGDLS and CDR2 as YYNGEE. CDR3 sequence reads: CASSPGQGTEAFF. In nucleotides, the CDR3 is TGTGCCAGCAGCCCAGGACAGGGCACTGAAGCTTTCTTT.

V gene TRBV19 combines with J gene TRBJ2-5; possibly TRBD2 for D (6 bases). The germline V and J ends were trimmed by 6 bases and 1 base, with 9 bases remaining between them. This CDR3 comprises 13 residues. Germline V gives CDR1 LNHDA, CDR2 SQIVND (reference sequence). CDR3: CASSGTGQETQYF. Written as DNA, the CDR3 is TGTGCCAGTAGCGGGACTGGCCAAGAGACCCAGTACTTC.

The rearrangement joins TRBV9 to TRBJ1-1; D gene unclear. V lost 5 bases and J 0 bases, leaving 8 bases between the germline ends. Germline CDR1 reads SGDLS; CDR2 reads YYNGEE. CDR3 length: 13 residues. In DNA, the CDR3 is TGTGCCAGCAGTCAGGATCTGAACACTGAAGCTTTCTTT. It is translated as CASSQDLNTEAFF.

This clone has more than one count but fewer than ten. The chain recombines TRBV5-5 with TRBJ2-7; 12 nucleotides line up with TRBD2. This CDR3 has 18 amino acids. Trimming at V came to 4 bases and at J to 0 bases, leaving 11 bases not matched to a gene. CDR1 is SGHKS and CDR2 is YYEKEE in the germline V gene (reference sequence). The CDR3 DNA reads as TGTGCCAGCAGCCCCGTACCTTTGACTAGCGGGAGCTCCTACGAGCAGTACTTC. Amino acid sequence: CASSPVPLTSGSSYEQYF.

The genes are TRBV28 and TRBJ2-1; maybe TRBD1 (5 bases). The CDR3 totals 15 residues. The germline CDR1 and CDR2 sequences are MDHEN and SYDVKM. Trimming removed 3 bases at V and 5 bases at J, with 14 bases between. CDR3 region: CASSLGATANNEQFF. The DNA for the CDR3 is TGTGCCAGCAGTTTGGGTGCGACAGCCAACAATGAGCAGTTCTTC.

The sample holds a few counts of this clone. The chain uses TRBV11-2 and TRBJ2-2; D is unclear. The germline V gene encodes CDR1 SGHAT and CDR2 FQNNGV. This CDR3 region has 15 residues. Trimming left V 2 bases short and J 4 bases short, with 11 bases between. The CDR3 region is CASSLSRSLTGELFF. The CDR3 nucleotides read TGTGCCAGCAGCTTAAGTAGAAGCCTCACCGGGGAGCTGTTTTTT.

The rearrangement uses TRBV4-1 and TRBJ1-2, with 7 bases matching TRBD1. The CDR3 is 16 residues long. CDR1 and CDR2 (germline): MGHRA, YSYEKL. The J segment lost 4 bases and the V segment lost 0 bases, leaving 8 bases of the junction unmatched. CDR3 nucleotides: TGCGCCAGCAGCCAAGACCCCGGGACAGCGGGCTATGGCTACACCTTC. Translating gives CASSQDPGTAGYGYTF.

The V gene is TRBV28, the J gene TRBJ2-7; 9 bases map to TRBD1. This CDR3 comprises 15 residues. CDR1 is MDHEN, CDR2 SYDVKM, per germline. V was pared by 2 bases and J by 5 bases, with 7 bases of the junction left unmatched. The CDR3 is CASSLGGQGGDEQYF. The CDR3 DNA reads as TGTGCCAGCAGTTTAGGGGGACAGGGTGGAGACGAGCAGTACTTC.

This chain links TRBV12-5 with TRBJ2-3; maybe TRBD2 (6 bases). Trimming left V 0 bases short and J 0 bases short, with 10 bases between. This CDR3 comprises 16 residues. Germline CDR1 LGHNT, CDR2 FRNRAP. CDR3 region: CASGLVELASTDTQYF. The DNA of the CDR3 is TGTGCTAGTGGTTTGGTTGAACTAGCAAGCACAGATACGCAGTATTTT.

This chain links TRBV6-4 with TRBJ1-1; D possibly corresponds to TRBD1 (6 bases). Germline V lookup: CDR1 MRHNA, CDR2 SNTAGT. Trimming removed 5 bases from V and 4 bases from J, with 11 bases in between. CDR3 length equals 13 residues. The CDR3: CASSQQGGTEAFF. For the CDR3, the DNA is TGTGCCAGCAGTCAGCAAGGGGGCACTGAAGCTTTCTTT.

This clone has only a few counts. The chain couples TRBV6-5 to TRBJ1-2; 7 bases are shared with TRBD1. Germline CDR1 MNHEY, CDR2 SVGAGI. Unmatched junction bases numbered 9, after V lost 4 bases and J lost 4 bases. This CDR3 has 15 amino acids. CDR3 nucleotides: TGTGCCAGCAGTTCGACAGGGTATAGATCCTATGGCTACACCTTC. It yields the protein CASSSTGYRSYGYTF.

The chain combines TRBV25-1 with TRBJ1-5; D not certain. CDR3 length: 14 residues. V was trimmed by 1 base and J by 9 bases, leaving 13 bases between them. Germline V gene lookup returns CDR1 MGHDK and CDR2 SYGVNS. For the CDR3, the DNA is TGTGCCAGCAGTGAATTGGATGGTGACTTGCCCCAGCATTTT. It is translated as CASSELDGDLPQHF.

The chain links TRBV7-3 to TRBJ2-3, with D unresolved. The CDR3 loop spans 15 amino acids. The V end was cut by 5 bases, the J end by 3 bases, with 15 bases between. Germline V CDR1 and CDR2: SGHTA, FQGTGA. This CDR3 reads CASSPGLDTTDTQYF. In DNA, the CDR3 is TGTGCCAGCAGCCCAGGCCTTGATACGACAGATACGCAGTATTTT.

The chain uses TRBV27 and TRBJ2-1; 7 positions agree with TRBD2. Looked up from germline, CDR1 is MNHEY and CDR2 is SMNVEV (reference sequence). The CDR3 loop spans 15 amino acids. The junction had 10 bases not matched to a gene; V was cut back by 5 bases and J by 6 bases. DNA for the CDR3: TGTGCCAGCAGTCCCGGCGCGGGGGTCGTCAATGAGCAGTTCTTC. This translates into CASSPGAGVVNEQFF.